The 13 T cell receptor beta chains below were found in one sample sequenced in a study of glioma-infiltrating T cells after dendritic cell vaccination. Specified time point: after dendritic cell vaccination, including at tumor progression/relapse. Libraries were prepared by immunoSEQ multiplex PCR; TCRdb keeps only in-frame clonotypes and omits some of them. Among roughly 50,000 clones, over 75% were seen once, and the ten largest hold roughly 5%. The sequenced sample was blood, obtained after dendritic cell vaccination. These receptors were obtained from a human donor with glioblastoma.

The chain employs TRBV28 and TRBJ1-1; 7 nucleotides align to TRBD1. The CDR3 covers 12 residues. Germline V gives CDR1 MDHEN, CDR2 SYDVKM. Trimming at V came to 4 bases and at J to 8 bases, leaving 4 bases not matched to a gene. This CDR3 is CASSSLQGEAFF. In DNA form, the CDR3 reads TGTGCCAGCAGTTCACTACAGGGGGAAGCTTTCTTT. Together with reference TRBV28 and TRBJ1-1, the CDR3 gives the full variable domain: DVKVTQSSRYLVKRTGEKVFLECVQDMDHENMFWYRQDPGLGLRLIYFSYDVKMKEKGDIPEGYSVSREKKERFSLILESASTNQTSMYLCASSSLQGEAFFGQGTRLTVV.

The V call is TRBV18, the J call TRBJ1-5; TRBD1 matches 7 bases. V trimming: 8 bases; J trimming: 5 bases; junction bases outside the gene matches: 6. This CDR3 is 13 amino acids long. Germline-derived CDR1 and CDR2 are KGHSH and LQKENI. CDR3 coding DNA: TGTGCCAGCGCCGACAGGGCGGATCAGCCCCAGCATTTT. It translates to CASADRADQPQHF.

V and J are TRBV19 and TRBJ2-7; D might be TRBD1 (6 bases). Per germline, CDR1 LNHDA and CDR2 SQIVND (reference sequence). This CDR3 has 13 amino acids. Trimming took 5 bases from V and 0 from J, leaving 8 bases between them. CDR3 sequence reads: CASSWGLSYEQYF. CDR3 DNA: TGTGCCAGTAGTTGGGGGCTCTCCTACGAGCAGTACTTC.

The chain recombines TRBV4-3 with TRBJ2-3; a possible D gene is TRBD2 (5 bases). The germline V gene has CDR1 LGHNA and CDR2 YSLEER. This CDR3 comprises 15 residues. Trimming cost V 5 bases and J 0 bases, with 12 bases left between them. The CDR3: CASSILPGSTDTQYF. DNA for the CDR3: TGCGCCAGCAGCATCCTTCCGGGGAGCACAGATACGCAGTATTTT.

The genes are TRBV6-6 and TRBJ2-1; D perhaps matches TRBD2 (6 bases). CDR1 is MNHNY and CDR2 is SVGAGI in the germline V gene (reference sequence). CDR3 length equals 16 residues. V gave up 5 bases and J gave up 3 bases, with 17 bases separating them. In DNA form, the CDR3 reads TGTGCCAGCAGTCCCCGGAGGGGCGCGAACTACAATGAGCAGTTCTTC. It specifies CASSPRRGANYNEQFF.

The chain is built from TRBV6-1 and TRBJ2-2; TRBD1 aligns across 9 bases. The J segment lost 5 bases and the V segment lost 6 bases, leaving 4 bases of the junction unmatched. CDR3 size: 14 residues. CDR1 is MNHNS, CDR2 SASEGT, per germline. The CDR3 region is CASRGTGLTGELFF. In DNA form, the CDR3 reads TGTGCCAGCAGGGGGACAGGGTTAACCGGGGAGCTGTTTTTT.

This chain links TRBV7-2 with TRBJ1-5, with 8 bases aligning to TRBD1. Germline assignment: CDR1 SGHTA and CDR2 FQGNSA. Losses at the gene ends were 5 bases for V and 9 bases for J; bases not matched to a gene: 9. CDR3 length equals 14 residues. The DNA of the CDR3 is TGTGCCAGCAGCGAAGCGACAGGGGAAAGGCCCCAGCATTTT. Protein: CASSEATGERPQHF.

V gene TRBV28 combines with J gene TRBJ2-7, with 12 bases matching TRBD2. The V gene end was trimmed by 5 bases and the J gene end by 4 bases; junction bases not matched to a gene: 6. The CDR3 is made up of 15 amino acids. Germline lookup yields CDR1 MDHEN and CDR2 SYDVKM. CDR3 protein: CASSRRLAGVYEQYF. CDR3 coding DNA: TGTGCCAGCAGTCGACGACTAGCGGGAGTTTACGAGCAGTACTTC.

The chain carries TRBV29-1 and TRBJ1-4; D might be TRBD1 (6 bases). Germline V lookup: CDR1 SQVTM, CDR2 ANQGSEA. The ends were cut back, 4 bases at V and 7 bases at J, with 10 bases in the middle. CDR3 size: 12 residues. In nucleotides, the CDR3 is TGCAGCGTTGCAGGGGTGGGTGAAAAACTGTTTTTT. Translation: CSVAGVGEKLFF.

The genes are TRBV10-3 and TRBJ2-2, with 9 bases aligning to TRBD2. Germline values: CDR1 ENHRY, CDR2 SYGVKD. The CDR3 consists of 14 residues. With 11 bases clipped from V and 5 bases from J, the junction kept 9 bases outside the gene matches. CDR3 amino acids: CALKREVGTGELFF. DNA of the CDR3: TGTGCCCTAAAGCGGGAGGTAGGGACCGGGGAGCTGTTTTTT.

The V call is TRBV28, the J call TRBJ2-1, with D perhaps TRBD2 (6 bases). The CDR3 has 12 residues. V lost 5 bases and J 6 bases, leaving 8 bases between the germline ends. CDR1 is MDHEN, CDR2 SYDVKM, per germline. Here the CDR3 DNA reads TGTGCCAGCAGTCAACTAGCCAATGAGCAGTTCTTC. Its translation is CASSQLANEQFF.

The gene calls are TRBV7-2 and TRBJ1-5, with D tentatively TRBD1 (5 bases). The CDR3 is 14 amino acids. The V gene's germline CDR1 is SGHTA and CDR2 FQGNSA. Trimming pared 3 bases from V and 7 bases from J, leaving 13 bases between. Written as DNA, the CDR3 is TGTGCCAGCAGCTTGTCAGGGTATAGGCAGCCCCAGCATTTT. The encoded protein is CASSLSGYRQPQHF. Combining the CDR3 with reference TRBV7-2 and TRBJ1-5 gives the whole variable domain GAGVSQSPSNKVTEKGKDVELRCDPISGHTALYWYRQSLGQGLEFLIYFQGNSAPDKSGLPSDRFSAERTGGSVSTLTIQRTQQEDSAVYLCASSLSGYRQPQHFGDGTRLSIL.

The rearrangement links TRBV4-1 to TRBJ1-5, with 7 bases lining up with TRBD1. The CDR3 consists of 15 residues. The junction had 2 bases not matched to a gene; V was cut back by 2 bases and J by 1 base. Germline assignment: CDR1 MGHRA and CDR2 YSYEKL. The CDR3 loop is CASSQTTGSNQPQHF. The CDR3 DNA follows: TGCGCCAGCAGCCAAACGACAGGGAGCAATCAGCCCCAGCATTTT.